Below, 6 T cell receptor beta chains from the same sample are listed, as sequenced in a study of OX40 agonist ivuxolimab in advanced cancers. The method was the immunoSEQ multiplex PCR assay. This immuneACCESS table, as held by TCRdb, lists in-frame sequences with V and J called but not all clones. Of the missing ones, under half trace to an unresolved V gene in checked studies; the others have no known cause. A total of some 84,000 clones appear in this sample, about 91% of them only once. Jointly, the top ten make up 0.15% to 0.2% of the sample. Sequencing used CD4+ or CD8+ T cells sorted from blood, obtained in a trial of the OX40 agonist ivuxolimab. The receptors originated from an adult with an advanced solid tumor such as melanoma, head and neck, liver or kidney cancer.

The CDR3 DNA reads TGTGCCAGTAGTCGGGACAGTAGCAATCAGCCCCAGCATTTT. It yields the protein CASSRDSSNQPQHF. The rearrangement joins TRBV19 to TRBJ1-5; 7 bases fit TRBD1. Unmatched junction bases numbered 1, after V lost 5 bases and J lost 0 bases. The CDR3 sequence is 14 residues long. The germline CDR1 and CDR2 sequences are LNHDA and SQIVND (reference sequence). Complete variable domain (other parts from reference TRBV19 and TRBJ1-5): DGGITQSPKYLFRKEGQNVTLSCEQNLNHDAMYWYRQDPGQGLRLIYYSQIVNDFQKGDIAEGYSVSREKKESFPLTVTSAQKNPTAFYLCASSRDSSNQPQHFGDGTRLSIL.

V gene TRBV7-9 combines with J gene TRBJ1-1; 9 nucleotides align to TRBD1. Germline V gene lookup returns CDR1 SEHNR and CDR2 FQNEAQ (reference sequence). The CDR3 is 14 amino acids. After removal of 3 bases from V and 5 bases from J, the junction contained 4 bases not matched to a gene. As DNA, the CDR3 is TGTGCCAGCAGCTTCCGAGACAGGGGGACTGAAGCTTTCTTT. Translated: CASSFRDRGTEAFF.

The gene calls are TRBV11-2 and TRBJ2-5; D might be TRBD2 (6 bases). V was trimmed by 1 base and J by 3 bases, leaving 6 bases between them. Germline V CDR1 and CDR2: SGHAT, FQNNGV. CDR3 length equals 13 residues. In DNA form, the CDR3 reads TGTGCCAGCAGCTTAGGGGGGGAAGAGACCCAGTACTTC. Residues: CASSLGGEETQYF.

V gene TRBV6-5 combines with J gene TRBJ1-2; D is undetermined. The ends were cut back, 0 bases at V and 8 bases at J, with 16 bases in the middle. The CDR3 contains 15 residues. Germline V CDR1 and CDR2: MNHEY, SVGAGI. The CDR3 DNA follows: TGTGCCAGCAGTTACTCGAGTCACGGGATTTGGGGCTACACCTTC. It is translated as CASSYSSHGIWGYTF.

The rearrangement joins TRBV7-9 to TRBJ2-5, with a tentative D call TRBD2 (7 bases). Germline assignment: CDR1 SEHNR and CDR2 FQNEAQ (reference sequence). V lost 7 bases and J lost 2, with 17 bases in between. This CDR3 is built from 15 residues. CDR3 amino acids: CASTLGGAVQETQYF. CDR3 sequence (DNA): TGTGCCAGCACCCTAGGGGGGGCAGTACAAGAGACCCAGTACTTC.

CDR3 coding DNA: TGTGCCAGCAGTGGCCCGGAGGGGACCCAGTACTTC. It translates to CASSGPEGTQYF. J is TRBJ2-5 and V is TRBV6-5, with D tentatively TRBD2 (6 bases). The V end was cut by 5 bases, the J end by 7 bases, with 11 bases between. The CDR3 has 12 amino acids. In germline, CDR1 is MNHEY, CDR2 SVGAGI.